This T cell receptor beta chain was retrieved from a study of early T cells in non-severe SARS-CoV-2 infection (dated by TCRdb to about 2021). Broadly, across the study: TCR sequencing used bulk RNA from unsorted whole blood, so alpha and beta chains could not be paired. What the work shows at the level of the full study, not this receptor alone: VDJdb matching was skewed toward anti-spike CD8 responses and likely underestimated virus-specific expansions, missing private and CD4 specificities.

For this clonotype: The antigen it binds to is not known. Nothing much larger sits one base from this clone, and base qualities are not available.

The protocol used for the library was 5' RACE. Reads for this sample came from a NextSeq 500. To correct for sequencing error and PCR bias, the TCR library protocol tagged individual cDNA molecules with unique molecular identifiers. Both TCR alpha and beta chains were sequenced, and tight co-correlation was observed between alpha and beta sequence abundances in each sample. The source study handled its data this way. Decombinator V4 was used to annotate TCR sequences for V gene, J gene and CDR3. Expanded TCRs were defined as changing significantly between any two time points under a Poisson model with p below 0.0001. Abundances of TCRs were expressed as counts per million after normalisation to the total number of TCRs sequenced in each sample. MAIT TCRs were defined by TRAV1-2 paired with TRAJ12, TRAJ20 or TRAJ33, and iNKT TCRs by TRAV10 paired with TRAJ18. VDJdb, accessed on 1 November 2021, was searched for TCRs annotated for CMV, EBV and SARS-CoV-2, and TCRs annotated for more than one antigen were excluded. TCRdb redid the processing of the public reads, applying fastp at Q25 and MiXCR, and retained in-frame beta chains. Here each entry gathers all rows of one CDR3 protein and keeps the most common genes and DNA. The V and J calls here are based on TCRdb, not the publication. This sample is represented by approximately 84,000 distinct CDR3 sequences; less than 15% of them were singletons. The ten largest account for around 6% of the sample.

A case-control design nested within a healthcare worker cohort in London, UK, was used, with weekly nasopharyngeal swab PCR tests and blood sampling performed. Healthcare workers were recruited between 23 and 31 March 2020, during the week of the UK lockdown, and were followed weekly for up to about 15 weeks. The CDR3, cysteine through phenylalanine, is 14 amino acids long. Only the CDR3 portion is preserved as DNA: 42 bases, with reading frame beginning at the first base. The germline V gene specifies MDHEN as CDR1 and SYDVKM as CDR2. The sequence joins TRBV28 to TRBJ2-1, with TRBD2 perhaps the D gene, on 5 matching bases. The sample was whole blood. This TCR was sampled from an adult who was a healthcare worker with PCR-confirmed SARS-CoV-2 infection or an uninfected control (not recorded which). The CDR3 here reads CGTRADISYNEQFF. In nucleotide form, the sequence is TGTGGTACTAGAGCGGATATCTCCTACAATGAGCAGTTCTTC. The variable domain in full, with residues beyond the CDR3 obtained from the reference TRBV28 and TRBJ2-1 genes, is DVKVTQSSRYLVKRTGEKVFLECVQDMDHENMFWYRQDPGLGLRLIYFSYDVKMKEKGDIPEGYSVSREKKERFSLILESASTNQTSMYLCGTRADISYNEQFFGPGTRLTVL.